Detailed here is one TCR beta chain. Its antigen is still unknown. The data stem from a study of shared clonotypes between healthy human individuals. Trimming removed 5 bases from V and 1 base from J, with 12 bases in between. CDR1 is MNHNY and CDR2 is SVGAGI in the germline V gene (reference sequence). The CDR3 is 15 residues long. Libraries were prepared by immunoSEQ multiplex PCR; TCRdb keeps only in-frame clonotypes and omits some of them. The top ten hold approximately 1.5% of the sample, which has 950,000 to 1,300,000 clones, about 75% seen once. Study-wide results and caveats: When compared with the clonotypes that were shared by all four sorted-subset donors, the non-shared clonotypes turned out to have lower generation probabilities.

The source is a man younger than 30 in good health. The chain couples TRBV6-6 to TRBJ1-3; possibly TRBD1 for D (5 bases). The sequenced material came from memory CD4+ T cells sorted from blood. The subset was: CD45RA-negative fraction. CDR3: CASSRSGGSGNTIYF. The CDR3 bases are TGTGCCAGCAGTCGCTCGGGGGGGTCTGGAAACACCATATATTTT.